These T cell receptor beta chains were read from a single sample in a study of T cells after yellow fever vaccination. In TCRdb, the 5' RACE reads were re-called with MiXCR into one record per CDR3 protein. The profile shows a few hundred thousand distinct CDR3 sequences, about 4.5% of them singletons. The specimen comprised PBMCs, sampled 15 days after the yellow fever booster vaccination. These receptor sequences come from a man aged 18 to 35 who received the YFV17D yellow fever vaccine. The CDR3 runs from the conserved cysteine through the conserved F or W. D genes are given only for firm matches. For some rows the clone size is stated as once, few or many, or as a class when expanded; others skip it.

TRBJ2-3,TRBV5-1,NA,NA,TGCGCCAGCAGCTTTAATGAGGATACGCAGTATTTT,CASSFNEDTQYF
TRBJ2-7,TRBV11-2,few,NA,TGTGCCAGCAGCTTTCGGGGCGAGCAGTACTTC,CASSFRGEQYF
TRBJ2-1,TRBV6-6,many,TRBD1,TGTGCCGCCAACACAGGGGGTAACAATGAGCAGTTCTTC,CAANTGGNNEQFF
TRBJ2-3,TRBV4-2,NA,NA,TGTGCCAGCAGCCCGCGGCCCTCCCCAGATACGCAGTATTTT,CASSPRPSPDTQYF
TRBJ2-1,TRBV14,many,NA,TGTGCCAGCAGCGCCCGCAGGTTAGCCGTTTCAAGGAATGAGCAGTTCTTC,CASSARRLAVSRNEQFF
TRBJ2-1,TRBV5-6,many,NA,TGTGCCAGCAGCTTGGGTGAAGTAACGGTGCAGTTCTTC,CASSLGEVTVQFF
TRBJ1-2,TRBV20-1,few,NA,TGCAGTGCTAGGGCCCGGGACATATATGGCTACACCTTC,CSARARDIYGYTF
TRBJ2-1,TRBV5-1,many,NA,TGCGCCAGCAGCTTGGCCCGTATGAACTCGCAGTTCTTC,CASSLARMNSQFF
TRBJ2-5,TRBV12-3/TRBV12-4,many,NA,TGTGCCACTGCCGTCGGGGGCGTTTTGGAGACCCAGTACTTC,CATAVGGVLETQYF
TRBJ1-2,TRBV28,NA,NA,TGTGCCAGCAGTTTCATAGGGAAAGACTATGGCTACACCTTC,CASSFIGKDYGYTF
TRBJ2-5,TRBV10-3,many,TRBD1,TGTGCCATCAGTGAATCGGGGACAGGGGAAGTGAGGGGCGGAGAGACCCAGTACTTC,CAISESGTGEVRGGETQYF
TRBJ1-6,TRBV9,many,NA,TGTGCCAGCAGCCTCCGAGCAGGGGTCGGGTGGTCACCCCTCCACTTT,CASSLRAGVGWSPLHF
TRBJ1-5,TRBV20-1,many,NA,TGCAGTGCTAAGCGCATCCGGGGGCCCCAGCATTTT,CSAKRIRGPQHF
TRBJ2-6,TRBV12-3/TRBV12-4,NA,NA,TGTGCCAGCAGGGGGTTTACTGGGGCCAACGTCCTGACTTTC,CASRGFTGANVLTF
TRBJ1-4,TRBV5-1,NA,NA,TGCGCCAGCAGCTCAGAAGGGGTTGCTAATGAAAAACTGTTTTTT,CASSSEGVANEKLFF
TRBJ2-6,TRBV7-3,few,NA,TGTGCCAGCAGCCCCGCTACCGGGGCCAACGTCCTGACTTTC,CASSPATGANVLTF
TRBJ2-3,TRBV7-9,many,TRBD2,TGTGCCAGCAGCTTAGCGGCGGGAGCGAACACAGATACGCAGTATTTT,CASSLAAGANTDTQYF
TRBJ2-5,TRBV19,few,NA,TGTGCCAGTAGTATAGATATCGGGCTAGCCCAAGAGACCCAGTACTTC,CASSIDIGLAQETQYF
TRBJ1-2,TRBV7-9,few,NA,TGTGCCAGCAGCTTACCCGGACAGAACTATGGCTACACCTTC,CASSLPGQNYGYTF
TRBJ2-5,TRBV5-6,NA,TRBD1,TGTGCCAGCAGCTTGAGGGGGCCGGGGGAGACCCAGTACTTC,CASSLRGPGETQYF
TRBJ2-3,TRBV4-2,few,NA,TGTGCCAGCAGCCAGTTAGCCACAGATACGCAGTATTTT,CASSQLATDTQYF
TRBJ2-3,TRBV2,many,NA,TGTGCCAGCAAGGGATTACCCACAGATACGCAGTATTTT,CASKGLPTDTQYF
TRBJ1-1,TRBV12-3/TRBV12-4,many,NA,TGTGCCAGCAGTTTAGTGGGGAACCCTGAAGCTTTCTTT,CASSLVGNPEAFF
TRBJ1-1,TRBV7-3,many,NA,TGTGCCAGCAGCTTAATGGGGATTGGTGCTGAAGCTTTCTTT,CASSLMGIGAEAFF
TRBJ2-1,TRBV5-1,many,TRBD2,TGCGCCAGCAGCTTGGGGTCTAGCGGGGACGCCTACAATGAGCAGTTCTTC,CASSLGSSGDAYNEQFF
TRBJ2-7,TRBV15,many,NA,TGTGCCACCAGCAGAGAAGGCCGGAAAGTATACGAGCAGTACTTC,CATSREGRKVYEQYF